The 18 T cell receptor beta chains given below trace back to one sample, sequenced in a study of blood T cell repertoires in COVID-19. Generated by immunoSEQ multiplex PCR, the TCRdb table keeps only in-frame clones and is missing some. The table has some 180,000 clones, about nine tenths seen once. The sample comprised peripheral blood. The receptors originated from a man aged 35 to 55 with acute or convalescent COVID-19.

The chain employs TRBV7-8 and TRBJ1-2; 12 bases line up with TRBD1. Trimming took 1 base from V and 3 from J; bases not matched to a gene: 6. The germline CDR1 and CDR2 sequences are SGHVS and FQNEAQ. The CDR3 length is 17 residues. The CDR3 is CASSLEWGQGADYGYTF. The CDR3 DNA reads as TGTGCCAGCAGCTTAGAATGGGGACAGGGGGCAGACTATGGCTACACCTTC.

The chain's CDR3 is CASSLGVLGGYTF. The CDR3 DNA reads TGTGCCAGCAGCTTGGGAGTTTTGGGGGGCTACACCTTC. The chain recombines TRBV7-8 with TRBJ1-2, with unresolved D. The CDR3 spans 13 residues. Germline CDR1 is SGHVS and CDR2 is FQNEAQ. The ends were cut back, 3 bases at V and 8 bases at J, with 13 bases in the middle.

The rearrangement uses TRBV6-2 or TRBV6-3 and TRBJ1-2; possible D gene TRBD1, 6 bases. CDR1 and CDR2 from the germline V gene are MNHEY and SVGEGT. The CDR3 covers 14 residues. Trimming left V 2 bases short and J 5 bases short, with 12 bases between. CDR3 bases: TGTGCCAGCAGTTACGGACAGTCCCAATATGGCTACACCTTC. Encoded protein: CASSYGQSQYGYTF.

The V call is TRBV29-1, the J call TRBJ2-3; TRBD1 matches 7 bases. The germline gives CDR1 SQVTM, CDR2 ANQGSEA. CDR3 length equals 13 residues. V dropped 6 bases and J dropped 3; count of bases not matched to a gene: 6. The CDR3 nucleotides read TGCAGCGTCCCGGGACAGACTACAGATACGCAGTATTTT. Translation: CSVPGQTTDTQYF.

The chain recombines TRBV9 with TRBJ2-5; the match to TRBD1 covers 10 bases. The length of the CDR3 is 15 residues. Per the germline V gene, CDR1 is SGDLS and CDR2 is YYNGEE. The V segment lost 3 bases and the J segment 3 bases; nucleotides outside the gene matches: 5. CDR3 protein: CASSESTGGKETQYF. The CDR3 DNA reads TGTGCCAGCAGCGAGTCGACAGGGGGCAAAGAGACCCAGTACTTC. The complete variable domain, with remaining parts taken from reference TRBV9 and TRBJ2-5, reads DSGVTQTPKHLITATGQRVTLRCSPRSGDLSVYWYQQSLDQGLQFLIQYYNGEERAKGNILERFSAQQFPDLHSELNLSSLELGDSALYFCASSESTGGKETQYFGPGTRLLVL.

The V call is TRBV25-1, the J call TRBJ1-3; 8 bases fit TRBD1. The CDR3 is 16 residues long. Germline V gives CDR1 MGHDK, CDR2 SYGVNS. J was trimmed by 3 bases and V by 3 bases; bases with no gene match: 7. CDR3 in DNA: TGTGCCAGCAGTGACGCAGGGGGCCTCGGTGGAAACACCATATATTTT. Its protein product is CASSDAGGLGGNTIYF.

This clone has more than one count but fewer than ten. J is TRBJ1-2 and V is TRBV10-3; no definite D call. The CDR3 consists of 12 residues. The germline CDR1 and CDR2 sequences are ENHRY and SYGVKD. Trimming took 8 bases from V and 0 from J, leaving 7 bases between them. The CDR3 DNA reads TGTGCCATCGAAGGAGCTAACTATGGCTACACCTTC. Translating gives CAIEGANYGYTF.

This CDR3 reads CASSEYDSSVTDTQYF. The CDR3 nucleotides read TGCGCCAGCAGTGAGTACGACAGTTCAGTCACAGATACGCAGTATTTT. The chain combines TRBV10-2 with TRBJ2-3; a weak D match, TRBD1 (5 bases). The V end lost 1 base, the J end lost 2 bases, and 13 bases lay between the germline ends. The CDR3 has 16 residues. Germline CDR1 and CDR2: WSHSY and SAAADI.

This clone has a single count. The rearrangement joins TRBV5-6 to TRBJ2-3; D may be TRBD2 (5 bases). The V end was cut by 0 bases, the J end by 2 bases, with 13 bases between. This CDR3 has 16 amino acids. Germline V gene lookup returns CDR1 SGHDT and CDR2 YYEEEE. The CDR3 DNA sequence: TGTGCCAGCAGCTTGGCAGCGCGGGCCTCCACAGATACGCAGTATTTT. Its protein product is CASSLAARASTDTQYF.

The chain combines TRBV7-9 with TRBJ2-1; 7 bases are a match to TRBD1. Germline CDR1 is SEHNR and CDR2 is FQNEAQ (reference sequence). With V trimmed by 3 bases and J by 0 bases, 2 bases remained unmatched. This CDR3 region has 15 residues. CDR3: CASSFRDSSYNEQFF. The CDR3 DNA follows: TGTGCCAGCAGCTTCCGGGACAGCTCCTACAATGAGCAGTTCTTC. Using reference TRBV7-9 and TRBJ2-1 for the parts outside the CDR3, the full variable domain is DTGVSQNPRHKITKRGQNVTFRCDPISEHNRLYWYRQTLGQGPEFLTYFQNEAQLEKSRLLSDRFSAERPKGSFSTLEIQRTEQGDSAMYLCASSFRDSSYNEQFFGPGTRLTVL.

This chain links TRBV6-2 or TRBV6-3 with TRBJ1-2; 8 bases line up with TRBD1. J was trimmed by 8 bases and V by 5 bases; bases with no gene match: 7. The CDR3 runs to 13 residues. CDR1 is MNHEY, CDR2 SVGEGT, per germline. CDR3 DNA: TGTGCCAGCAGTCAGGGGGCGAGGAGCGGCTACACCTTC. It translates to CASSQGARSGYTF.

The chain carries TRBV6-5 and TRBJ1-2; possible D gene TRBD1, 6 bases. This CDR3 contains 15 residues. Trimming removed 2 bases at V and 2 bases at J, with 12 bases between. Germline V gene sequence: CDR1 MNHEY, CDR2 SVGAGI. The CDR3 sequence is CASSYGPGTNYGYTF. The CDR3 region has the DNA TGTGCCAGCAGTTACGGCCCAGGGACAAACTATGGCTACACCTTC.

The J gene is TRBJ2-3, the V gene TRBV7-3; no clear D gene. This CDR3 comprises 15 residues. Trimming stripped 0 bases from V and 3 bases from J, with 10 bases between. Germline-derived CDR1 and CDR2 are SGHTA and FQGTGA. The CDR3 bases are TGTGCCAGCAGCTTAACCCTAGACCCGACAGATACGCAGTATTTT. Its translation is CASSLTLDPTDTQYF.

The chain is built from TRBV10-1 and TRBJ1-2; D unresolved. Germline V CDR1 and CDR2: WNHNN, SYGVQD (reference sequence). Trimming removed 4 bases from V and 5 bases from J, with 11 bases in between. The CDR3 covers 13 residues. This CDR3 is CASSATLSYGYTF. In DNA, the CDR3 is TGCGCCAGCAGTGCTACCCTTTCGTATGGCTACACCTTC.

J is TRBJ1-2 and V is TRBV29-1; D unresolved. Per the germline V gene, CDR1 is SQVTM and CDR2 is ANQGSEA. The CDR3 runs to 12 residues. Between the trimmed V and J ends, which lost 2 bases and 1 base, there was a span of 5 bases. The CDR3 DNA sequence: TGCAGCGTTGAATACGGTAACTATGGCTACACCTTC. Its translation is CSVEYGNYGYTF.

V and J are TRBV9 and TRBJ1-2; 11 nucleotides align to TRBD1. The CDR3 runs to 14 residues. Trimming at V came to 5 bases and at J to 5 bases, leaving 5 bases not matched to a gene. Germline assignment: CDR1 SGDLS and CDR2 YYNGEE. This chain's CDR3 is CASRGDRGRYGYTF. CDR3 coding DNA: TGTGCCAGCAGAGGGGACAGGGGGAGGTATGGCTACACCTTC. Using reference TRBV9 and TRBJ1-2 for the parts outside the CDR3, the full variable domain is DSGVTQTPKHLITATGQRVTLRCSPRSGDLSVYWYQQSLDQGLQFLIQYYNGEERAKGNILERFSAQQFPDLHSELNLSSLELGDSALYFCASRGDRGRYGYTFGSGTRLTVV.

This rearrangement joins TRBV10-1 to TRBJ2-7; D unresolved. CDR1 is WNHNN, CDR2 SYGVQD, per germline (reference sequence). Trimming pared 3 bases from V and 3 bases from J, leaving 9 bases between. This CDR3 has 13 amino acids. The CDR3 here is CASSENRFYEQYF. CDR3 DNA sequence: TGCGCCAGCAGTGAAAATCGGTTCTACGAGCAGTACTTC.

V usage is TRBV7-6 and J usage is TRBJ1-2; D remains unclear. The CDR3 runs 15 residues. Germline assignment: CDR1 SGHVS and CDR2 FNYEAQ. The V end was cut by 1 base, the J end by 3 bases, with 12 bases between. As DNA, the CDR3 is TGTGCCAGCAGCTTAGACCGCGAAGCATACTATGGCTACACCTTC. It codes for CASSLDREAYYGYTF.